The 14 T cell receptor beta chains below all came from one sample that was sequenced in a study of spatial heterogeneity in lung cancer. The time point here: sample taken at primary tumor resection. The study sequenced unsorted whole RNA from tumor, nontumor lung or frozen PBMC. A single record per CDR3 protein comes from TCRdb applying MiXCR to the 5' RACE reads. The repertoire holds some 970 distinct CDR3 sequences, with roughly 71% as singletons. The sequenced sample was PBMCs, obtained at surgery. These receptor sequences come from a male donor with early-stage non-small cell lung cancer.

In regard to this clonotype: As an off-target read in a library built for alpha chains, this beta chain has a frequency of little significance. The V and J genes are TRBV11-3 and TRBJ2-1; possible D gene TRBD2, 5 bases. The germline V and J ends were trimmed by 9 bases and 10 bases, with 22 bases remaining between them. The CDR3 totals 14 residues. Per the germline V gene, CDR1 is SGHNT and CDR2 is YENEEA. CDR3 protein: CASAAGPFAGEQFF. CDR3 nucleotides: TGTGCCAGTGCGGCGGGTCCCTTCGCTGGGGAGCAGTTCTTC.

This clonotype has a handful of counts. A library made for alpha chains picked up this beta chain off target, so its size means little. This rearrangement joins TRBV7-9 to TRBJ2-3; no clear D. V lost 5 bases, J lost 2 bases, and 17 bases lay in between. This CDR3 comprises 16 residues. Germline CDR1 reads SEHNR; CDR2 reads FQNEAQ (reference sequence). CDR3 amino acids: CASSPGEASHTDTQYF. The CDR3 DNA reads TGTGCCAGCAGCCCCGGAGAAGCGTCCCACACAGATACGCAGTATTTT.

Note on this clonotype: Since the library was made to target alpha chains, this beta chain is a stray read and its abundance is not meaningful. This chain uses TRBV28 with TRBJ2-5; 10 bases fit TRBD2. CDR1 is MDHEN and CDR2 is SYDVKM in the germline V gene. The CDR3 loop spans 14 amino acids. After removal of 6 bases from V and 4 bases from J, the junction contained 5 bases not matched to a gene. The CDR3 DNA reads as TGTGCCAGCAGACTAGCGGGGACACCAGAGACCCAGTACTTC. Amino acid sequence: CASRLAGTPETQYF.

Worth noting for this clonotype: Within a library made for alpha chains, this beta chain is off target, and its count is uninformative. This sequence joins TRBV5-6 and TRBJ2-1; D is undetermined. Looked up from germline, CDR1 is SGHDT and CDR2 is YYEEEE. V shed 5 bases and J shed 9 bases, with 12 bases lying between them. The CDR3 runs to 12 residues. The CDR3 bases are TGTGCCAGCAGTTTACTGGTTGGTGAGCAGTTCTTC. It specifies CASSLLVGEQFF.

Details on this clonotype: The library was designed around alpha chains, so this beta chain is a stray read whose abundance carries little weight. The CDR3 DNA is TGTGCCAGCAGCTTTGATAGCGGGAGCCGAGAGACCCAGTACTTC. This encodes CASSFDSGSRETQYF. The chain couples TRBV11-2 to TRBJ2-5, with TRBD2 matching 9 bases. Germline CDR1 and CDR2: SGHAT and FQNNGV. The V and J ends lost 3 bases and 4 bases, in that order; junction bases with no gene match: 6. The CDR3 is 15 amino acids.

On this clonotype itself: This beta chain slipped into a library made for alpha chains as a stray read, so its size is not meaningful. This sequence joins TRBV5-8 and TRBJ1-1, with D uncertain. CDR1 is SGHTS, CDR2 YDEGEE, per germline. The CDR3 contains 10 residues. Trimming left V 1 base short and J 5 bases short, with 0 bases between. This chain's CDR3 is CASSLTEAFF. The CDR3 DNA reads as TGTGCCAGCAGCTTGACTGAAGCTTTCTTT.

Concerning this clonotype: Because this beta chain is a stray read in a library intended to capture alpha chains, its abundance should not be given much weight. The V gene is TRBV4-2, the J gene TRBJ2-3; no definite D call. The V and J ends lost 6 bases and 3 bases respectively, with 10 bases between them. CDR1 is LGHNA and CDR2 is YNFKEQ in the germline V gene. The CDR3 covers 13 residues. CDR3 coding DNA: TGTGCCAGCAGTCCCGATTCAACAGATACGCAGTATTTT. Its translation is CASSPDSTDTQYF.

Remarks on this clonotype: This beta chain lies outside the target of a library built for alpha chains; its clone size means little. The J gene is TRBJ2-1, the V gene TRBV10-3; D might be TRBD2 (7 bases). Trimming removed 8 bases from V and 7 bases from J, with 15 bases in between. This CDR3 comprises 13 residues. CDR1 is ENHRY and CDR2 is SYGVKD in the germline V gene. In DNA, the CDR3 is TGTGCCATCGAGGGGGGGGCGCAGAATGAGCAGTTCTTC. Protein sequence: CAIEGGAQNEQFF.

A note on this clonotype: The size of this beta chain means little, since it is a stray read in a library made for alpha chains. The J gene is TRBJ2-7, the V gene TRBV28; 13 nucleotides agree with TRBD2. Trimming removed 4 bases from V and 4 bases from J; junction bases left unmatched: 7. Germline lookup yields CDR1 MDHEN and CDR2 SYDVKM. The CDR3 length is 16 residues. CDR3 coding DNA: TGTGCCAGCAGTTCCTGGACTAGCGGGAGTTCTTACGAGCAGTACTTC. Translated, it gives CASSSWTSGSSYEQYF.

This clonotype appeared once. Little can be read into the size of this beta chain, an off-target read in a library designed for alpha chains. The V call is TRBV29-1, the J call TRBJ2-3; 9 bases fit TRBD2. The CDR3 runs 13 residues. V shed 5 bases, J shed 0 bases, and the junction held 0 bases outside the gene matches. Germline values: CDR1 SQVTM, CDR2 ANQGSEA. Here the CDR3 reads CSVTSGSTDTQYF. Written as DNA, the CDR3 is TGCAGCGTTACTAGCGGGAGCACAGATACGCAGTATTTT.

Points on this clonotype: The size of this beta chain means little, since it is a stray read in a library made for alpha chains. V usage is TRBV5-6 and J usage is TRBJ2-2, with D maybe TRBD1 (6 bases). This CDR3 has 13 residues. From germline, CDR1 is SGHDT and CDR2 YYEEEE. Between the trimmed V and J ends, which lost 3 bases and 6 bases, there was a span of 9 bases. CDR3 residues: CASSSDRSGELFF. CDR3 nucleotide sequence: TGTGCCAGCAGCTCTGACAGGTCCGGGGAGCTGTTTTTT.

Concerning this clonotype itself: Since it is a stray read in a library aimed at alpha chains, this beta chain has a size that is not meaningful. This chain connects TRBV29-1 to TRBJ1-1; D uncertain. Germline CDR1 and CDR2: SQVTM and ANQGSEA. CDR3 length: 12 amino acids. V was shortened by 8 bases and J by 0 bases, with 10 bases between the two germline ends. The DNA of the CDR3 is TGCAGCCTTACTGGGGTGAACACTGAAGCTTTCTTT. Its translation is CSLTGVNTEAFF.

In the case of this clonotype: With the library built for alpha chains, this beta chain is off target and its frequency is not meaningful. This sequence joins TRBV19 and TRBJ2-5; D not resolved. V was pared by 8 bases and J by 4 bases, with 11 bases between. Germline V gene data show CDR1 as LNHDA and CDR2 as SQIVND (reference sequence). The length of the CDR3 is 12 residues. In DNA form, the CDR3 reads TGTGCCAGTGGTACACCAGGAGAGACCCAGTACTTC. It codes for CASGTPGETQYF.

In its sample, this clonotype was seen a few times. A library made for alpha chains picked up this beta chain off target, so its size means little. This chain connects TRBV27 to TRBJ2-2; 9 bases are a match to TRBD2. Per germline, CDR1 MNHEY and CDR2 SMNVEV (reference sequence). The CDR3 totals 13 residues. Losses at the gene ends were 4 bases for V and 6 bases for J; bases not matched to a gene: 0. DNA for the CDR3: TGTGCCAGCAGTTGGACTAGCGCCGGGGAGCTGTTTTTT. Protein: CASSWTSAGELFF.